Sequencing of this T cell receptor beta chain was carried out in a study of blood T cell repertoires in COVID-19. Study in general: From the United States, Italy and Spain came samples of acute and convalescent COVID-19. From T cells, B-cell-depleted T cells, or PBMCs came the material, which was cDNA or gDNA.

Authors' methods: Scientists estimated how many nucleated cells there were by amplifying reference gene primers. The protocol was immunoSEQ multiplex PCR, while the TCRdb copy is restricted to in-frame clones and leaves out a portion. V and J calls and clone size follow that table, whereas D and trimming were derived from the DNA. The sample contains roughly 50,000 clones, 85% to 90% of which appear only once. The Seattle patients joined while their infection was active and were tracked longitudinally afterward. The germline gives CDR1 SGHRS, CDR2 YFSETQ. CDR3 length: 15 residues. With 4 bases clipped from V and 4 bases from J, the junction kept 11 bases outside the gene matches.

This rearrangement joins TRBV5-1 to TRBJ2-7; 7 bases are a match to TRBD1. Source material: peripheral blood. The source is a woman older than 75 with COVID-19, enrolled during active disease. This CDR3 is CASSRSGTETYEQYF. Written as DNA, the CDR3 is TGCGCCAGCAGCCGGTCCGGGACAGAGACTTACGAGCAGTACTTC.